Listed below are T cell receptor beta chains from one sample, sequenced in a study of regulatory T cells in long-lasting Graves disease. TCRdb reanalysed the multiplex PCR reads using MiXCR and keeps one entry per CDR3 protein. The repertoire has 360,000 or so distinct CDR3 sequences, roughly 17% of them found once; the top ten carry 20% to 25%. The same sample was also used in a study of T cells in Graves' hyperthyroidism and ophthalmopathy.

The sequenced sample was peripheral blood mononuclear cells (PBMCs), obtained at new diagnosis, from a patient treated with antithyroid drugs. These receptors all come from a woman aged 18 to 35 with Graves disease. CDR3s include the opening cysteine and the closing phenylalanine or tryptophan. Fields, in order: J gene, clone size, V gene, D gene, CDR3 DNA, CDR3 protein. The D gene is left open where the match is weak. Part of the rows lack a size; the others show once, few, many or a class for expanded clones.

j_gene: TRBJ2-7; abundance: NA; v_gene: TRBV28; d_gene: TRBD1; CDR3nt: TGTGCCAGCAGTCAACAGACAGGGGGCAGGTGGGAGCAGTACTTC; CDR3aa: CASSQQTGGRWEQYF
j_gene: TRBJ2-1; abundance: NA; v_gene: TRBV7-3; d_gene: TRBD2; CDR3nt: TGTGCCAGCAGCCAATACGTTAGCGGGACCGGGCGTCCGAATGAGCAGTTCTTC; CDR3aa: CASSQYVSGTGRPNEQFF
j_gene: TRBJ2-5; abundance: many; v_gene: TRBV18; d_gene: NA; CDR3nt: TGTGCCAGCTCACCGGACGAGACCCAGTACTTC; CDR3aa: CASSPDETQYF
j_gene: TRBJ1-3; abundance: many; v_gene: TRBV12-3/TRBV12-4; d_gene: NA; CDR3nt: TGTGCCAGCAGCCGGACAGCAGCATTGAACACCATATATTTT; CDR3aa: CASSRTAALNTIYF
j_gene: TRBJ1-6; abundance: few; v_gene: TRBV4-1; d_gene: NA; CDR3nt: TGCGCCAGCTCAAAGCCCGGGAGCTCCTATAATTCACCCCTCCACTTT; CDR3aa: CASSKPGSSYNSPLHF
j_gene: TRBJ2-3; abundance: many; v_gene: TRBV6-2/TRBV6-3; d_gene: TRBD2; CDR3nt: TGTGCCAGCAGTTACCTAAAGGGCCTAGCGGACACAGATACGCAGTATTTT; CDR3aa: CASSYLKGLADTDTQYF
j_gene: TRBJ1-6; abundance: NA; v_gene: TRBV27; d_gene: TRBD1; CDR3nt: TGTGCCAGCAGACAGGGGGCCGCAATTAATTCACCCCTCCACTTT; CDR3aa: CASRQGAAINSPLHF
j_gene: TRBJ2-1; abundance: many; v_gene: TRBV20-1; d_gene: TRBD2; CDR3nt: TGCAGTGCTAGAGCCCCTAGCGGGGTAAATGAGCAGTTCTTC; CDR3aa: CSARAPSGVNEQFF
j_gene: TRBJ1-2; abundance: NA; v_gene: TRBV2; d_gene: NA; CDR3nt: TGTGCCAGCAGTGAGGGGGGTGGTAGGGACTATGGCTACACCTTC; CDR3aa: CASSEGGGRDYGYTF
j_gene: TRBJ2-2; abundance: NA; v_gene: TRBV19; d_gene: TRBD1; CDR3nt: TGTGCCAGTAGTGTAACTCTAAACAGGGGGAACGCCGGGGAGCTGTTTTTT; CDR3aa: CASSVTLNRGNAGELFF
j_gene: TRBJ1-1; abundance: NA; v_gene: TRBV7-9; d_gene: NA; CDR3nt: TGTGCCAGCAGCTTTTGGTCACAGGGTTTGAACACTGAAGCTTTCTTT; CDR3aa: CASSFWSQGLNTEAFF
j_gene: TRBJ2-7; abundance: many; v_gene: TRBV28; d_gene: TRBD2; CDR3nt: TGTGCCAGCAGATCCCTAGCGGACCTTTCCTACGAGCAGTACTTC; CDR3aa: CASRSLADLSYEQYF
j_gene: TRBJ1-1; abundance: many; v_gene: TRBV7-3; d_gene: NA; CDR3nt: TGTGCCAGCAGCCCCGCGGAGGGCACTGAAGCTTTCTTT; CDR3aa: CASSPAEGTEAFF
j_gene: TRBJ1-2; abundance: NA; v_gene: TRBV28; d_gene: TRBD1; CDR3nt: TGTGCCAGCAGCCTCTCAACCAGGGGGCCTATAACTAACTATGGCTACACCTTC; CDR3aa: CASSLSTRGPITNYGYTF